This T cell receptor (beta chain) was retrieved from a study of blood T cells in healthy people across ages. The study, taken as a whole, reports: Expanded clonotype shifts may have been confounded, as the donors had an unknown CMV status. Observed TCR beta diversity per million T cells went down as age went up. This fall followed a roughly linear course with age.

The authors ran a second PCR of about 6 to 12 cycles using a sample-barcoded 5' primer and a J-beta primer mix. No fewer than 3 million CDR3-containing paired-end reads came from each sample. TCRdb re-derived calls from the 5' RACE reads in MiXCR, one entry per CDR3 protein. The table lists 1.5 million to 1.9 million distinct CDR3 sequences, around 40% of them singletons. This clonotype was counted between two and nine times. What it recognizes is unknown. Germline lookup yields CDR1 SGDLS and CDR2 YYNGEE. The CDR3 is 14 residues long. Trimming removed 0 bases from V and 6 bases from J, with 10 bases in between. Each of the donors had approximately 10 milliliters of peripheral blood drawn into EDTA-treated Vacutainer tubes.

The sequencing input was blood. The clonotype originates from a woman younger than 30 in good health. The chain has TRBV9 and TRBJ2-1; D gene ambiguous. In DNA form, the CDR3 reads TGTGCCAGCAGCGTAGAAGGGCTGAGCAATGAGCAGTTCTTC. As protein: CASSVEGLSNEQFF.